This T cell receptor (beta chain) was captured in a study of control samples from healthy donors and cancer patients. Sequenced by immunoSEQ multiplex PCR; TCRdb stores in-frame clones only, minus some. The profile shows more than 95,000 clones, approximately 93% of them singletons. This clone appeared a few times. Trimming shortened V by 2 bases and J by 2 bases, and 10 bases separated the two germline ends. This CDR3 region has 16 residues. Germline V gene sequence: CDR1 MNHNS, CDR2 SASEGT. V is TRBV6-1 and J is TRBJ2-6; D possibly corresponds to TRBD1 (5 bases). The TCR sequence derives from a man younger than 30 in good health. Sequencing was performed on blood. The CDR3 bases are TGTGCCAGCAGTGAAACAGGTCTAACTGGGGCCAACGTCCTGACTTTC. Its translation is CASSETGLTGANVLTF.